This TCR beta chain stems from a study of beta chain features in type 1 diabetes. Every isolated RNA sample was fully reverse transcribed, so sequencing captured expressed TCRB transcripts. Assay used: immunoSEQ multiplex PCR; TCRdb lists only in-frame clones, some missing. The table has hundreds of thousands of clones, around 13% seen once. This clone has only a few counts. Sequenced material: naive CD4+ T cells from blood. The source of this sequence is a man aged 18-30 years in good health.

DNA for the CDR3: TGTGCCACCAGCAGAGATGCGGGGGTGGAAGATACGCAGTATTTT. As protein: CATSRDAGVEDTQYF. V usage is TRBV15 and J usage is TRBJ2-3; 7 nucleotides line up with TRBD2. The CDR3 sequence is 15 residues long. The germline gives CDR1 LNHNV, CDR2 YYDKDF (reference sequence). V shed 0 bases, J shed 5 bases, and the junction held 5 bases outside the gene matches.